This T cell receptor (beta chain) was found in a study of T cell repertoires in cytomegalovirus infection. Broader study findings: Summed public TCR beta family frequency identified CMV carriers bearing the relevant HLA.

This clonotype was observed many times. Its specificity is not known. Unmatched junction bases numbered 5, after V lost 1 base and J lost 5 bases. The length of the CDR3 is 15 residues. The germline V gene encodes CDR1 SEHNR and CDR2 FQNEAQ (reference sequence). TCRdb analysed the reads with MiXCR anew, one entry per CDR3 protein. This sample has around 440,000 distinct CDR3 sequences; 11% occur once, and the top ten carry roughly 10%. The chain has TRBV7-9 and TRBJ2-7; 10 nucleotides match TRBD1. The clonotype comes from a human donor in good health (CMV status not recorded). Some clones in this sample may be carry-over from other donors' samples. The sample comprised PBMCs. CDR3 DNA sequence: TGTGCCAGCAGCTTAGTTCCGGACAGGGGGGACGAGCAGTACTTC. Translating it yields CASSLVPDRGDEQYF. The whole variable domain, remainder taken from reference TRBV7-9 and TRBJ2-7, is DTGVSQNPRHKITKRGQNVTFRCDPISEHNRLYWYRQTLGQGPEFLTYFQNEAQLEKSRLLSDRFSAERPKGSFSTLEIQRTEQGDSAMYLCASSLVPDRGDEQYFGPGTRLTVT.